This T cell receptor (beta chain) was recorded in a study of T cells in Graves' hyperthyroidism and ophthalmopathy. This clonotype was observed a few times. Its specificity is unknown. For Graves' hyperthyroidism to be stable, ophthalmopathy could not progress within 18 months. With a duration under 2 months, the hyperthyroidism was newly diagnosed in patients aged 18 to 65. RNA transcripts were the template for amplifying TCR beta CDR3 regions. The HTBI primer set was used in a first-round RT-PCR of the TCR CDR3. TCRdb re-called the multiplex PCR reads with MiXCR, one entry per CDR3 protein. The top ten hold less than 4.5% of the sample, which has about 620,000 distinct CDR3 sequences, roughly 16% seen once. Study-wide results and limits: Blood also showed most of the thyroid clonotypes that were expanded above 0.001.

The CDR3 length is 16 residues. The germline gives CDR1 SGHTA, CDR2 FQGNSA. Trimming cost V 5 bases and J 6 bases; bases outside gene matches: 11. The sample taken for sequencing was blood. The TCR was taken from a woman aged 25 to 39 with Graves' hyperthyroidism. The chain is built from TRBV7-2 and TRBJ2-7; the match to TRBD2 covers 12 bases. CDR3 region: CASSPPTSGSLSEQYF. The CDR3 DNA reads as TGTGCCAGCAGCCCTCCGACTAGCGGGAGTCTCAGCGAGCAGTACTTC.